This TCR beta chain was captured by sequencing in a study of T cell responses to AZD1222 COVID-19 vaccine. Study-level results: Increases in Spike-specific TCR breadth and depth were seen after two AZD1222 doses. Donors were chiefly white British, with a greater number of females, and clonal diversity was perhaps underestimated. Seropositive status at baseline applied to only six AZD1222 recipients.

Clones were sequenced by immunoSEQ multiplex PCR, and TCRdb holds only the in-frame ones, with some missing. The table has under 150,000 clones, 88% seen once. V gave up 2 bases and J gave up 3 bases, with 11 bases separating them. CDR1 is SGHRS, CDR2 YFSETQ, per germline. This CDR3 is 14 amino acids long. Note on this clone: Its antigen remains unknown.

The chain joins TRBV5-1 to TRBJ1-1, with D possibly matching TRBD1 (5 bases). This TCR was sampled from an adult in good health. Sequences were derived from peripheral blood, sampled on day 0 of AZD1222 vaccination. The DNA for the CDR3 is TGCGCCAGCAGCTTCGTTAAGGGGTACACTGAAGCTTTCTTT. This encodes CASSFVKGYTEAFF.